Each of the 12 T cell receptor beta chains below was sequenced from the same sample in a study of cytomegalovirus exposure and HLA in healthy donors. PCR used 60 Vbeta primers and 13 Jbeta primers. The method was immunoSEQ multiplex PCR; TCRdb's version includes in-frame clones alone and lacks a portion of them. Of approximately 120,000 clones listed, 74% are singletons. The sequenced sample consisted of PBMCs. The receptor set was obtained from a human donor in good health.

The V call is TRBV5-4, the J call TRBJ1-3, with D possibly being TRBD1 (5 bases). CDR3 length: 14 residues. The V end lost 1 base, the J end lost 8 bases, and 13 bases lay between the germline ends. In germline, CDR1 is SGHNT, CDR2 YYREEE (reference sequence). CDR3 in amino acids: CASSLFREEDTIYF. Here the CDR3 DNA reads TGTGCCAGCAGCTTGTTCAGGGAAGAGGACACCATATATTTT.

V usage is TRBV5-4 and J usage is TRBJ2-7; 7 nucleotides line up with TRBD2. In germline, CDR1 is SGHNT, CDR2 YYREEE (reference sequence). The CDR3 runs to 15 residues. V shed 4 bases, J shed 3 bases, and the junction held 10 bases outside the gene matches. The CDR3 DNA reads TGTGCCAGCAGCCCCGGTGGGCGGGGGATCTACGAGCAGTACTTC. Protein product: CASSPGGRGIYEQYF.

This chain connects TRBV19 to TRBJ1-1; D is possibly TRBD1 (5 bases). Germline CDR1 and CDR2: LNHDA and SQIVND (reference sequence). The length of the CDR3 is 14 residues. The V and J ends lost 7 bases and 3 bases respectively, with 15 bases between them. This CDR3 is CASIPREGYTEAFF. DNA of the CDR3: TGTGCCAGTATCCCCAGGGAAGGGTACACTGAAGCTTTCTTT. Full variable domain (rest looked up from reference TRBV19 and TRBJ1-1): DGGITQSPKYLFRKEGQNVTLSCEQNLNHDAMYWYRQDPGQGLRLIYYSQIVNDFQKGDIAEGYSVSREKKESFPLTVTSAQKNPTAFYLCASIPREGYTEAFFGQGTRLTVV.

The chain carries TRBV4-1 and TRBJ2-7, with D perhaps matching TRBD2 (5 bases). The CDR3 is 14 residues long. V was shortened by 0 bases and J by 3 bases, with 9 bases between the two germline ends. CDR1 is MGHRA and CDR2 is YSYEKL in the germline V gene. The CDR3 loop is CASSQDEGVYEQYF. The CDR3 nucleotides read TGCGCCAGCAGCCAAGACGAGGGTGTCTACGAGCAGTACTTC.

This chain uses TRBV28 with TRBJ2-3; D is uncertain. The V gene's germline CDR1 is MDHEN and CDR2 SYDVKM. This CDR3 contains 13 residues. Trimming left V 3 bases short and J 6 bases short, with 10 bases between. Written as DNA, the CDR3 is TGTGCCAGCAGTTTCCTCAAGCCGGATACGCAGTATTTT. Its translation: CASSFLKPDTQYF.

V usage is TRBV6-1 and J usage is TRBJ2-7, with 9 bases that match TRBD2. This CDR3 has 16 residues. The V and J ends lost 4 bases and 0 bases, in that order; junction bases with no gene match: 7. Looked up from germline, CDR1 is MNHNS and CDR2 is SASEGT. As DNA, the CDR3 is TGTGCCAGCAGTGTGGCGGGGGGGGGTCCCTCCTACGAGCAGTACTTC. Translating gives CASSVAGGGPSYEQYF.

The sample holds one count of this clone. J is TRBJ2-7 and V is TRBV11-2; TRBD1 matches at 9 bases. This CDR3 has 14 residues. The germline CDR1 and CDR2 sequences are SGHAT and FQNNGV. With V trimmed by 0 bases and J by 4 bases, 1 base remained unmatched. The CDR3 region has the DNA TGTGCCAGCAGCTTAGAAGACAGGGGGTACGAGCAGTACTTC. As protein: CASSLEDRGYEQYF.

The chain is built from TRBV10-3 and TRBJ1-3, with 9 bases fitting TRBD1. This CDR3 contains 19 residues. Germline V gene lookup returns CDR1 ENHRY and CDR2 SYGVKD. Losses at the gene ends were 4 bases for V and 4 bases for J; bases not matched to a gene: 17. This chain's CDR3 is CAISAGQGRSGVGGNTIYF. The DNA of the CDR3 is TGTGCCATCAGTGCTGGACAGGGGAGGTCAGGGGTAGGAGGAAACACCATATATTTT.

The rearrangement uses TRBV25-1 and TRBJ1-2; a weak D match, TRBD1 (6 bases). CDR3 length: 13 residues. Trimming left V 6 bases short and J 6 bases short, with 14 bases between. Looked up from germline, CDR1 is MGHDK and CDR2 is SYGVNS. The CDR3 DNA reads as TGTGCCAGCAGCAGACAGGAGAGGAATGGCTACACCTTC. Translated, it gives CASSRQERNGYTF.

J is TRBJ2-3 and V is TRBV7-8, with TRBD1 as a possible D gene (5 bases). Germline V gene lookup returns CDR1 SGHVS and CDR2 FQNEAQ. The CDR3 totals 15 residues. The V gene lost 4 bases and the J gene lost 4 bases, with 15 bases spanning the gap. CDR3 sequence: CASSSTWTRADTQYF. CDR3 DNA sequence: TGTGCCAGCAGCTCCACTTGGACAAGGGCAGATACGCAGTATTTT.

The rearrangement links TRBV7-3 to TRBJ2-5, with 8 bases aligning to TRBD2. This CDR3 has 14 amino acids. The trim removed 5 bases at V and 2 bases at J, leaving 4 bases unmatched. The germline V gene has CDR1 SGHTA and CDR2 FQGTGA. The CDR3 coding sequence is TGTGCCAGCAGCCCAGGGACTAGACAAGAGACCCAGTACTTC. Its translation is CASSPGTRQETQYF.

The CDR3 sequence: CASSLDSGPGYGYTF. CDR3 coding DNA: TGTGCCAGCAGCTTAGACAGTGGACCAGGCTATGGCTACACCTTC. The rearrangement joins TRBV7-3 to TRBJ1-2; D is perhaps TRBD1 (5 bases). Between the trimmed V and J ends, which lost 2 bases and 4 bases, there was a span of 14 bases. This CDR3 comprises 15 residues. The V gene's germline CDR1 is SGHTA and CDR2 FQGTGA.